The entry below gives a single T cell receptor beta chain sequence along with its context. Primers: 60 Vbeta forward and 13 Jbeta reverse. Measured with immunoSEQ multiplex PCR; TCRdb has only the in-frame clones, and not every one. The sample lists hundreds of thousands of clones; approximately 78% were seen once. Per germline, CDR1 MNHNS and CDR2 SASEGT. The length of the CDR3 is 15 residues. V lost 6 bases, J lost 5 bases, and 19 bases lay in between. These data are taken from a study of cytomegalovirus exposure and HLA in healthy donors. This sequence originates from a male donor in good health and CMV-seronegative. Sequencing was done on a sample of PBMCs. The chain couples TRBV6-1 to TRBJ1-1; D is ambiguous. In DNA, the CDR3 is TGTGCCAGCAGCCTCCGCGGGCCGCCGGGAACTGAAGCTTTCTTT. Amino acids: CASSLRGPPGTEAFF.